This passage covers 15 T cell receptor beta chains from one sample sequenced in a study of early T cells in non-severe SARS-CoV-2 infection. TCRdb ran MiXCR on the 5' RACE reads and lists one entry per CDR3 protein. The data contain around 55,000 distinct CDR3 sequences, roughly an eighth of them singletons. The source material was whole blood. Every receptor here comes from an adult who was a healthcare worker with PCR-confirmed SARS-CoV-2 infection or an uninfected control (not recorded which).

V is TRBV27 and J is TRBJ2-7, with D tentatively TRBD2 (5 bases). The CDR3 is made up of 13 amino acids. From germline, CDR1 is MNHEY and CDR2 SMNVEV (reference sequence). Trimming removed 6 bases from V and 3 bases from J, with 12 bases in between. CDR3 in DNA: TGTGCCAGCAGCCATGGAGGCAGCTACGAGCAGTACTTC. Translating gives CASSHGGSYEQYF.

Only a few counts were recorded for this clonotype. The CDR3 sequence is CAWSVRVGALAGYTF. DNA of the CDR3: TGTGCCTGGAGTGTACGTGTGGGGGCGTTGGCTGGCTACACCTTC. V gene TRBV30 combines with J gene TRBJ1-2; D perhaps matches TRBD1 (6 bases). Germline CDR1 GTSNPN, CDR2 SVGIG (reference sequence). The CDR3 extends over 15 amino acids. Trimming removed 0 bases at V and 7 bases at J, with 18 bases between.

This clonotype was recorded at least ten times. This chain connects TRBV2 to TRBJ2-3; no clear D. Per germline, CDR1 SNHLY and CDR2 FYNNEI. The CDR3 contains 16 residues. Trimming left V 5 bases short and J 1 base short, with 16 bases between. CDR3 sequence: CASSPRSATGTDTQYF. The CDR3 DNA reads TGTGCCAGCAGTCCGAGGAGTGCCACGGGCACAGATACGCAGTATTTT.

This sequence joins TRBV7-2 and TRBJ2-7; the D is unclear. CDR1 is SGHTA, CDR2 FQGNSA, per germline. Trimming shortened V by 0 bases and J by 2 bases, and 2 bases separated the two germline ends. The CDR3 loop spans 12 amino acids. CDR3 nucleotides: TGTGCCAGCAGCTTAGCCACCTACGAGCAGTACTTC. This sequence encodes CASSLATYEQYF.

Only a few counts were recorded for this clonotype. The chain uses TRBV12-5 and TRBJ1-5; D is unresolved. CDR1 and CDR2 (germline): LGHNT, FRNRAP. The V and J ends lost 2 bases and 1 base respectively, with 15 bases between them. This CDR3 has 17 amino acids. CDR3 in amino acids: CASGLPEGFGSNQPQHF. The CDR3 DNA sequence: TGTGCTAGTGGTTTGCCGGAGGGCTTTGGGAGCAATCAGCCCCAGCATTTT.

In this sample, this clonotype turned up a few times. V gene TRBV28 combines with J gene TRBJ1-2; TRBD1 is a possible D gene (6 bases). From germline, CDR1 is MDHEN and CDR2 SYDVKM. With 8 bases removed from V and 2 bases from J, the gap between germline ends came to 15 bases. The CDR3 totals 14 residues. Here the CDR3 reads CASVGRDKNYGYTF. For the CDR3, the DNA is TGTGCCAGCGTCGGCCGGGACAAAAACTATGGCTACACCTTC.

The V gene is TRBV5-4, the J gene TRBJ2-5; tentatively, D is TRBD2 (6 bases). Germline V gives CDR1 SGHNT, CDR2 YYREEE (reference sequence). The CDR3 length is 14 residues. The ends were cut back, 0 bases at V and 2 bases at J, with 8 bases in the middle. CDR3: CASSLGAGQETQYF. CDR3 nucleotide sequence: TGTGCCAGCAGCTTGGGCGCGGGGCAAGAGACCCAGTACTTC.

This clonotype has more than one count but fewer than ten. This rearrangement joins TRBV27 to TRBJ1-6; 8 nucleotides agree with TRBD1. The ends lost 4 bases at V and 5 bases at J; junction bases unmatched: 10. Germline V gives CDR1 MNHEY, CDR2 SMNVEV (reference sequence). This CDR3 spans 17 amino acids. As DNA, the CDR3 is TGTGCCAGCAGTTCACCCTCCCGGGACAGGAATAATTCACCCCTCCACTTT. Amino acids: CASSSPSRDRNNSPLHF.

This clonotype was counted many times. The rearrangement links TRBV6-5 to TRBJ1-2; perhaps TRBD1 as D (6 bases). The CDR3 spans 13 residues. V dropped 4 bases and J dropped 4 bases, with 10 bases sitting between them. Germline assignment: CDR1 MNHEY and CDR2 SVGAGI. The CDR3 region has the DNA TGTGCCAGCAGTTCGACAGGCCCCTATGGCTACACCTTC. It yields the protein CASSSTGPYGYTF.

The table lists this clonotype with a few counts. The chain has TRBV7-8 and TRBJ2-7, with TRBD1 matching over 8 bases. This CDR3 has 14 residues. Germline loops: CDR1 SGHVS, CDR2 FQNEAQ. Trimming at V came to 3 bases and at J to 2 bases, leaving 3 bases not matched to a gene. This chain's CDR3 is CASSFGTGAYEQYF. The CDR3 nucleotides are TGTGCCAGCAGCTTCGGGACAGGAGCCTACGAGCAGTACTTC.

This clonotype was counted between two and nine times. The gene calls are TRBV5-8 and TRBJ2-1, with D unclear. Germline values: CDR1 SGHTS, CDR2 YDEGEE. V lost 0 bases and J 8 bases, leaving 6 bases between the germline ends. This CDR3 comprises 12 residues. The CDR3 sequence: CASSLDGDEQFF. The CDR3, as DNA: TGTGCCAGCAGCTTGGATGGCGATGAGCAGTTCTTC.

This clonotype was observed a few times. This chain links TRBV7-2 with TRBJ2-1; 7 bases align to TRBD2. The CDR3 sequence is 17 residues long. Germline CDR1 and CDR2: SGHTA and FQGNSA. V dropped 4 bases and J dropped 7; count of bases not matched to a gene: 16. The CDR3 spells CASSSSVASGGMNEQFF. CDR3 DNA sequence: TGTGCCAGCAGCTCCAGTGTGGCTAGCGGTGGAATGAATGAGCAGTTCTTC.

The genes are TRBV7-2 and TRBJ2-5, with D maybe TRBD2 (5 bases). The CDR3 extends over 15 amino acids. Germline V CDR1 and CDR2: SGHTA, FQGNSA. The V end lost 5 bases, the J end lost 5 bases, and 18 bases lay between the germline ends. Here the CDR3 DNA reads TGTGCCAGCAGCCTGCCATGGTCGGAGCGGGAGACCCAGTACTTC. Translated, it gives CASSLPWSERETQYF.

This clonotype was recorded many times. The chain joins TRBV20-1 to TRBJ2-4; TRBD1 aligns across 8 bases. This CDR3 comprises 15 residues. Germline V gene data show CDR1 as DFQATT and CDR2 as SNEGSKA (reference sequence). Trimming took 2 bases from V and 8 from J; bases not matched to a gene: 11. As DNA, the CDR3 is TGCAGTGCTAGATTTACCCGCCCGGGACAGGACATTCAGTACTTC. It yields the protein CSARFTRPGQDIQYF.

The rearrangement joins TRBV12-3 or TRBV12-4 to TRBJ2-7; a weak D match, TRBD1 (6 bases). This CDR3 is built from 13 residues. Trimming stripped 5 bases from V and 4 bases from J, with 12 bases between. The CDR3 protein is CASSLRDNYEQYF. As DNA, the CDR3 is TGTGCCAGCAGTCTCCGGGACAATTACGAGCAGTACTTC.